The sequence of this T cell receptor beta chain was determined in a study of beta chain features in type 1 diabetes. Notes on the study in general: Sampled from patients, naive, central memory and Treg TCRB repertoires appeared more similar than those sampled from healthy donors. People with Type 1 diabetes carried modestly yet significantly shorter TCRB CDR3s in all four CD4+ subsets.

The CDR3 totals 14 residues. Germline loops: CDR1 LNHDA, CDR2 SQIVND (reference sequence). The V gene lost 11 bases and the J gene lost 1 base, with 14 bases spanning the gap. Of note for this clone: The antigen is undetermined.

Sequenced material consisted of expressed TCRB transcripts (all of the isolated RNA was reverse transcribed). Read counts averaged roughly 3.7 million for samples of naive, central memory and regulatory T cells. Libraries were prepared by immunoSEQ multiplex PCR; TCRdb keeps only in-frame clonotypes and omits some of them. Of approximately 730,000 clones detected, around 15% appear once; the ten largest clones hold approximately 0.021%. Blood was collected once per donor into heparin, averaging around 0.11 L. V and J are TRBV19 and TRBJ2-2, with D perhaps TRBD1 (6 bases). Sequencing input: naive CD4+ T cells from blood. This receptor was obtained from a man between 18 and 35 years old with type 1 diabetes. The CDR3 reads CASLPGQNTGELFF. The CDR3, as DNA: TGTGCCTCCTTACCGGGACAGAACACCGGGGAGCTGTTTTTT.